This T cell receptor (beta chain) is from a study of blood T cell repertoires in COVID-19. For the study at large: PBMCs, B-cell-depleted T cells, or T cells provided the cDNA or gDNA that made up the material.

V lost 0 bases and J 7 bases, leaving 20 bases between the germline ends. Germline V lookup: CDR1 SGHRS, CDR2 YFSETQ. CDR3 length: 17 residues. The protocol was immunoSEQ multiplex PCR, while the TCRdb copy is restricted to in-frame clones and leaves out a portion. The profile shows approximately 45,000 clones, about nine tenths of them singletons. This clone was recorded only once. The material sequenced was peripheral blood. This receptor was taken from a human donor in a cohort sampled during active COVID-19. This chain connects TRBV5-1 to TRBJ2-1, with a possible D match to TRBD2 (6 bases). CDR3 nucleotides: TGCGCCAGCAGCTTGGCCCCCGGGGGTCCCATCTCTAATGAGCAGTTCTTC. Translating it yields CASSLAPGGPISNEQFF.